This TCR beta chain was sequenced for a study of blood T cell repertoires in COVID-19. Each recovered donor of Cohort 3 presented with two negative PCRs, clearance, or symptom resolution. TCRdb's table, derived via immunoSEQ multiplex PCR, lists solely in-frame clones and lacks some. The table records roughly 330,000 clones, more than 70% of them present only once. V gave up 5 bases and J gave up 10 bases, with 16 bases separating them. The CDR3 is 13 residues long. The V gene's germline CDR1 is SGHRS and CDR2 YFSETQ. The sample consisted of PBMCs or T cells enriched from blood (not recorded which). The clonotype was recovered from a woman under 40 who had recovered from COVID-19. The chain carries TRBV5-1 and TRBJ2-1; the D is unclear. The CDR3 nucleotides are TGCGCCAGCAGTTACGACTCAGCGCGGGAGCAGTTCTTC. This encodes CASSYDSAREQFF.